The 14 T cell receptor beta chains below all came from one sample that was sequenced in a study of T cells in Graves' hyperthyroidism and ophthalmopathy. The CDR3 regions of TCR beta were amplified from RNA transcripts. Primed by the HTBI set, a first-round RT-PCR was run on the TCR CDR3. TCRdb re-called the multiplex PCR reads with MiXCR, one entry per CDR3 protein. The top ten hold approximately 20% of the sample, which has 500,000 to 600,000 distinct CDR3 sequences, roughly 17% seen once. The sequencing input was blood. Every receptor here comes from a woman aged 18-35 years with Graves' hyperthyroidism.

This clonotype was seen a few times. This chain links TRBV4-3 with TRBJ1-2; D is uncertain. CDR1 is LGHNA, CDR2 YSLEER, per germline. The germline V and J ends were trimmed by 0 bases and 5 bases, with 13 bases remaining between them. The CDR3 is 15 amino acids. The CDR3: CASSQDITDPYGYTF. The CDR3 coding sequence is TGCGCCAGCAGCCAAGATATCACAGACCCGTATGGCTACACCTTC.

V and J are TRBV2 and TRBJ2-3; the match to TRBD2 covers 11 bases. CDR3 length: 17 residues. Germline CDR1 reads SNHLY; CDR2 reads FYNNEI. Trimming cost V 8 bases and J 0 bases; bases outside gene matches: 10. Here the CDR3 reads CASGLGTSGASTDTQYF. The CDR3 DNA reads as TGTGCCAGCGGTCTCGGGACTAGCGGAGCTAGCACAGATACGCAGTATTTT.

This clonotype was observed at least ten times. The V call is TRBV28, the J call TRBJ2-7, with D uncertain. The germline V gene encodes CDR1 MDHEN and CDR2 SYDVKM. This CDR3 contains 12 residues. The V gene lost 6 bases and the J gene lost 4 bases, with 10 bases spanning the gap. This CDR3 is CASRVDGYEQYF. The CDR3 DNA reads TGTGCCAGCAGAGTGGACGGTTACGAGCAGTACTTC.

There are many counts of this clonotype. The chain couples TRBV6-1 to TRBJ2-3; D ambiguous. This CDR3 region has 12 residues. The V gene lost 5 bases and the J gene lost 1 base, with 4 bases spanning the gap. Germline assignment: CDR1 MNHNS and CDR2 SASEGT. CDR3 DNA: TGTGCCAGCAGTACGGGCACAGATACGCAGTATTTT. Translation: CASSTGTDTQYF.

This clonotype turned up a few times. The rearrangement joins TRBV4-3 to TRBJ2-3; the match to TRBD1 covers 7 bases. CDR1 and CDR2 (germline): LGHNA, YSLEER. The CDR3 contains 15 residues. J gave up 0 bases and V 4 bases, and 4 bases lay outside the gene matches. The CDR3 bases are TGCGCCAGCAGCCGTGGGACAGTTAGCACAGATACGCAGTATTTT. Protein sequence: CASSRGTVSTDTQYF.

This clonotype occurred many times. The rearrangement uses TRBV6-2 or TRBV6-3 and TRBJ2-1; TRBD2 matches at 8 bases. Per germline, CDR1 MNHEY and CDR2 SVGEGT. This CDR3 spans 15 amino acids. The junction had 10 bases not matched to a gene; V was cut back by 4 bases and J by 8 bases. CDR3: CASSFGGAVVDEQFF. The CDR3 bases are TGTGCCAGCAGTTTCGGGGGGGCGGTAGTCGATGAGCAGTTCTTC.

J is TRBJ2-4 and V is TRBV6-4; D is possibly TRBD2 (6 bases). The germline CDR1 and CDR2 sequences are MRHNA and SNTAGT. Between the trimmed V and J ends, which lost 0 bases and 10 bases, there was a span of 13 bases. The CDR3 spans 14 residues. The CDR3 DNA reads TGTGCCAGCAGTGACTCTCCCGGGGGTGGGATTCAGTACTTC. Translating it yields CASSDSPGGGIQYF.

This clonotype has only a few counts. The gene calls are TRBV4-2 and TRBJ2-1; 7 bases are a match to TRBD2. Germline V gene sequence: CDR1 LGHNA, CDR2 YNFKEQ. The CDR3 is 19 amino acids. With V trimmed by 1 base and J by 8 bases, 20 bases remained unmatched. The chain's CDR3 is CASSQATSLTLSLNDEQFF. The DNA for the CDR3 is TGTGCCAGCAGCCAAGCGACTAGCTTAACGCTCAGCTTAAACGATGAGCAGTTCTTC.

This rearrangement joins TRBV12-3 or TRBV12-4 to TRBJ1-6; unclear D gene. The V and J ends lost 7 bases and 4 bases respectively, with 11 bases between them. The CDR3 loop spans 14 amino acids. CDR3 bases: TGTGCCAGCACCCCGGGTTTTTATAATTCACCCCTCCACTTT. Its protein product is CASTPGFYNSPLHF.

CDR3 sequence reads: CASSPTGITYNSPLHF. DNA of the CDR3: TGTGCCAGCTCGCCTACAGGGATTACCTATAATTCACCCCTCCACTTT. This chain uses TRBV18 with TRBJ1-6, with D possibly being TRBD1 (6 bases). V shed 6 bases and J shed 2 bases, with 14 bases lying between them. Germline assignment: CDR1 KGHSH and CDR2 LQKENI. The CDR3 extends over 16 amino acids.

With respect to this clonotype: Just one base apart from a much larger clone, this may be a read error. V usage is TRBV3-1 and J usage is TRBJ2-1; TRBD2 is a possible D gene (6 bases). This CDR3 contains 14 residues. V was cut by 8 bases and J by 6 bases, with 17 bases left in between. Germline V gene data show CDR1 as LGHDT and CDR2 as YNNKEL (reference sequence). CDR3 nucleotides: TGTGCCAGCGGGACTCCTCCTCAGGCCAATGAGCAGTTCTTC. This gives the protein CASGTPPQANEQFF.

This clonotype appeared many times. The rearrangement uses TRBV11-2 and TRBJ1-6, with TRBD1 identical over 8 bases. Germline V gene data show CDR1 as SGHAT and CDR2 as FQNNGV. V lost 3 bases to trimming and J lost 9 bases; unmatched junction nucleotides: 7. This CDR3 comprises 15 residues. CDR3 DNA: TGTGCCAGCAGCTTGACGACAGGGGAAGTTTCACCCCTCCACTTT. This codes for CASSLTTGEVSPLHF. Full variable domain (missing parts from reference TRBV11-2 and TRBJ1-6): EAGVAQSPRYKIIEKRQSVAFWCNPISGHATLYWYQQILGQGPKLLIQFQNNGVVDDSQLPKDRFSAERLKGVDSTLKIQPAKLEDSAVYLCASSLTTGEVSPLHFGNGTRLTVT.

The table lists this clonotype with many counts. The chain carries TRBV20-1 and TRBJ2-3, with D tentatively TRBD2 (6 bases). V lost 0 bases, J lost 2 bases, and 12 bases lay in between. CDR1 and CDR2 (germline): DFQATT, SNEGSKA (reference sequence). The CDR3 contains 15 residues. The CDR3 here is CSARDFSGYTDTQYF. The CDR3 DNA sequence: TGCAGTGCTAGAGATTTTAGCGGCTACACAGATACGCAGTATTTT.

CDR3 residues: CASSPGLGTNTGELFF. As DNA, the CDR3 is TGCGCCAGCAGCCCCGGCCTGGGAACGAACACCGGGGAGCTGTTTTTT. The V gene is TRBV5-1, the J gene TRBJ2-2; no clear D. CDR1 SGHRS and CDR2 YFSETQ come from the germline V gene. Trimming cost V 4 bases and J 0 bases, with 13 bases left between them. The CDR3 loop spans 16 amino acids.